The present TCR beta chain was sequenced within a study of T cells in Graves' hyperthyroidism and ophthalmopathy. Unmatched junction bases numbered 13, after V lost 5 bases and J lost 3 bases. Germline V gene lookup returns CDR1 MNHEY and CDR2 SMNVEV (reference sequence). The CDR3 runs to 18 residues. TCR beta CDR3 sequences were amplified from RNA transcripts. TCR CDR3 underwent first-round RT-PCR with the HTBI primer set. A single record per CDR3 protein comes from TCRdb applying MiXCR to the multiplex PCR reads. The sample lists roughly 300,000 distinct CDR3 sequences; around 20% were seen once. Patients aged 18 to 65 had newly diagnosed hyperthyroidism of under 2 months' duration. Patients were excluded because of uncontrolled infection, other autoimmune disease, pregnancy or lactation.

The sample taken for sequencing was blood. This TCR was recovered from a woman between 50 and 59 years old with Graves' hyperthyroidism. The chain combines TRBV27 with TRBJ2-5; 12 bases line up with TRBD2. This CDR3 reads CASSLLLAGGNLKETQYF. CDR3 coding DNA: TGTGCCAGCAGTCTTCTACTAGCGGGGGGCAACTTAAAAGAGACCCAGTACTTC.